The rows below give T cell receptor beta chains drawn from one sample of a study of blood T cell repertoires in COVID-19. Using immunoSEQ multiplex PCR, the repertoire was profiled, and TCRdb retains in-frame clones only, with some absent. The sample shows around 170,000 clones, less than 90% of them seen only once. The sequencing sample was made of peripheral blood. The origin of the receptors is a woman aged 40 to 50 with acute or convalescent COVID-19. Both conserved end residues are part of each CDR3. D genes are given only for firm matches. The size entry is marked missing in some rows and otherwise reads once, few, many or a size class.

V gene: TRBV12-3/TRBV12-4
D gene: NA
J gene: TRBJ1-3
clone size: NA
CDR3 DNA: TGTGCCAGCAGGGACAGTTATGGAAACACCATATATTTT
CDR3 protein: CASRDSYGNTIYF

V gene: TRBV3-1/TRBV3-2
D gene: NA
J gene: TRBJ2-1
clone size: NA
CDR3 DNA: TGTGCCAGCAGCACCCGGCGGGACCGTACTTCCGATACGTACAATGAGCAGTTCTTC
CDR3 protein: CASSTRRDRTSDTYNEQFF

V gene: TRBV2
D gene: NA
J gene: TRBJ1-1
clone size: NA
CDR3 DNA: TGTGCCAGCAGTGGCCAGGATGGCACTGAAGCTTTCTTT
CDR3 protein: CASSGQDGTEAFF

V gene: TRBV19
D gene: NA
J gene: TRBJ1-2
clone size: few
CDR3 DNA: TGTGTTACCCAGCAGGGCGACGGTTATGGCTACACCTTC
CDR3 protein: CVTQQGDGYGYTF

V gene: TRBV5-4
D gene: TRBD2
J gene: TRBJ2-1
clone size: NA
CDR3 DNA: TGTGCCAGCAGCTACGGGACTAGCGGGGCGGACTCCTACAATGAGCAGTTCTTC
CDR3 protein: CASSYGTSGADSYNEQFF

V gene: TRBV5-1
D gene: TRBD1
J gene: TRBJ2-7
clone size: NA
CDR3 DNA: TGCGCCAGCAGAGGACAGGGGGCGAGCTACGAGCAGTACTTC
CDR3 protein: CASRGQGASYEQYF

V gene: TRBV6-6
D gene: NA
J gene: TRBJ2-7
clone size: NA
CDR3 DNA: TGTGCCAGCAGTTACGAGGATATCGAGCAGTACTTC
CDR3 protein: CASSYEDIEQYF

V gene: TRBV19
D gene: NA
J gene: TRBJ1-3
clone size: NA
CDR3 DNA: TGTGCCAGTAGGACGACAGACTTCTCTGGAAACACCATATATTTT
CDR3 protein: CASRTTDFSGNTIYF

V gene: TRBV5-6
D gene: NA
J gene: TRBJ1-5
clone size: NA
CDR3 DNA: TGTGCCAGCAGCTCCATCTGGTCCAGGGAGGTCGATCAGCCCCAGCATTTT
CDR3 protein: CASSSIWSREVDQPQHF

V gene: TRBV29-1
D gene: TRBD2
J gene: TRBJ2-1
clone size: many
CDR3 DNA: TGCAGCGTTGAAGCCCTCTGGCTAGCGGGGGGACACAGCTCCTACAATGAGCAGTTCTTC
CDR3 protein: CSVEALWLAGGHSSYNEQFF

V gene: TRBV5-5
D gene: NA
J gene: TRBJ2-1
clone size: NA
CDR3 DNA: TGTGCCAGCAGCACGACAGTTCTCGAGCAGTTCTTC
CDR3 protein: CASSTTVLEQFF

V gene: TRBV21-1
D gene: NA
J gene: TRBJ2-1
clone size: NA
CDR3 DNA: TGTGCCAGCAGCAAAGTTAGTCGGGGGAGCTCCTACAATGAGCAGTTCTTC
CDR3 protein: CASSKVSRGSSYNEQFF

V gene: TRBV6-4
D gene: TRBD2
J gene: TRBJ2-1
clone size: NA
CDR3 DNA: TGTGCCAGCAGTACTAGCGGCTCCTACAATGAGCAGTTCTTC
CDR3 protein: CASSTSGSYNEQFF

V gene: TRBV10-2
D gene: TRBD2
J gene: TRBJ2-1
clone size: NA
CDR3 DNA: TGCGCCAGCAGTGAGCCGACAGCGGGAGGGCCTCTCAATGAGCAGTTCTTC
CDR3 protein: CASSEPTAGGPLNEQFF

V gene: TRBV9
D gene: TRBD2
J gene: TRBJ2-2
clone size: NA
CDR3 DNA: TGTGCCAGCAGCGTAGGGCTAGCGGGACCCACCGGGGAGCTGTTTTTT
CDR3 protein: CASSVGLAGPTGELFF

V gene: TRBV2
D gene: NA
J gene: TRBJ1-5
clone size: once
CDR3 DNA: TGTGCCAGCAGTGAAGGGGGAGGGCAGTATAGCAATCAGCCCCAGCATTTT
CDR3 protein: CASSEGGGQYSNQPQHF

V gene: TRBV6-5
D gene: TRBD1
J gene: TRBJ1-2
clone size: NA
CDR3 DNA: TGTGCCAGCAGTTCCCAGCCTCAGACAGGGTACTATGGCTACACCTTC
CDR3 protein: CASSSQPQTGYYGYTF

V gene: TRBV27
D gene: NA
J gene: TRBJ1-5
clone size: NA
CDR3 DNA: TGTGCCAGCAGTTTAGTAGGAGATAGCAATCAGCCCCAGCATTTT
CDR3 protein: CASSLVGDSNQPQHF

V gene: TRBV2
D gene: NA
J gene: TRBJ1-5
clone size: once
CDR3 DNA: TGTGCCAGCAGTGCGGGAACAGGCAATCAGCCCCAGCATTTT
CDR3 protein: CASSAGTGNQPQHF

V gene: TRBV5-4
D gene: NA
J gene: TRBJ1-1
clone size: few
CDR3 DNA: TGTGCCAGCAGCTTAACGGCAGGGAACACTGAAGCTTTCTTT
CDR3 protein: CASSLTAGNTEAFF

V gene: TRBV27
D gene: NA
J gene: TRBJ2-5
clone size: once
CDR3 DNA: TGTGCCAGCAGTTTATCTTGGGGGCGCCAAGAGACCCAGTACTTC
CDR3 protein: CASSLSWGRQETQYF

V gene: TRBV30
D gene: NA
J gene: TRBJ2-3
clone size: many
CDR3 DNA: TGTGCCTGGGCCCCAGGGATTTCCACAGATACGCAGTATTTT
CDR3 protein: CAWAPGISTDTQYF

V gene: TRBV30
D gene: NA
J gene: TRBJ1-2
clone size: NA
CDR3 DNA: TGTGCTATGACAACTAACTATGGCTACACCTTC
CDR3 protein: CAMTTNYGYTF

V gene: TRBV6-4
D gene: NA
J gene: TRBJ2-2
clone size: NA
CDR3 DNA: TGTGCCAGCAGTGATAAGGTCCCCGGACATGAGAACACCGGGGAGCTGTTTTTT
CDR3 protein: CASSDKVPGHENTGELFF

V gene: TRBV5-1
D gene: TRBD2
J gene: TRBJ2-3
clone size: NA
CDR3 DNA: TGCGCCAGCAGCTTGGTAATAGCGGGAGCTGGCACAGATACGCAGTATTTT
CDR3 protein: CASSLVIAGAGTDTQYF

V gene: TRBV27
D gene: TRBD1
J gene: TRBJ1-5
clone size: NA
CDR3 DNA: TGTGCCAGCAGTTTGCGGGACAGAAATCAGCCCCAGCATTTT
CDR3 protein: CASSLRDRNQPQHF

V gene: TRBV2
D gene: TRBD1
J gene: TRBJ2-1
clone size: NA
CDR3 DNA: TGTGCCAGCAGTGAAGCTCCCCGGACAGGGCAGTTCTTC
CDR3 protein: CASSEAPRTGQFF

V gene: TRBV30
D gene: NA
J gene: TRBJ1-4
clone size: NA
CDR3 DNA: TGTGCCTGGAGTGGGACAGTCACTAATGAAAAACTGTTTTTT
CDR3 protein: CAWSGTVTNEKLFF

V gene: TRBV3-1/TRBV3-2
D gene: NA
J gene: TRBJ1-6
clone size: once
CDR3 DNA: TGTGCCAGCAGCCAAATAGAGCCTAATTCACCCCTCCACTTT
CDR3 protein: CASSQIEPNSPLHF

V gene: TRBV28
D gene: NA
J gene: TRBJ2-3
clone size: NA
CDR3 DNA: TGTGCCAGCTGGAGGGCGGCAGATACGCAGTATTTT
CDR3 protein: CASWRAADTQYF

V gene: TRBV19
D gene: TRBD1
J gene: TRBJ1-3
clone size: NA
CDR3 DNA: TGTGCCAGCAAAGGGACAGCTGGAAACACCATATATTTT
CDR3 protein: CASKGTAGNTIYF

V gene: TRBV7-2
D gene: NA
J gene: TRBJ2-1
clone size: NA
CDR3 DNA: TGTGCCAGCAGCCCAGGGCGGAGCATAGCGGTTGAGCAGTTCTTC
CDR3 protein: CASSPGRSIAVEQFF

V gene: TRBV28
D gene: NA
J gene: TRBJ2-7
clone size: NA
CDR3 DNA: TGTGCCAGCAGTTTATCGAACAGGATCTACGAGCAGTACTTC
CDR3 protein: CASSLSNRIYEQYF

V gene: TRBV28
D gene: TRBD2
J gene: TRBJ2-5
clone size: NA
CDR3 DNA: TGTGCCAGCCGAAGAACTAGCGGGGGAGAGACCCAGTACTTC
CDR3 protein: CASRRTSGGETQYF

V gene: TRBV28
D gene: NA
J gene: TRBJ2-7
clone size: NA
CDR3 DNA: TGTGCCAGCAGTTTAAGGGGCTTATACTACGAGCAGTACTTC
CDR3 protein: CASSLRGLYYEQYF

V gene: TRBV20-1
D gene: TRBD1
J gene: TRBJ2-2
clone size: NA
CDR3 DNA: TGCAGTGCTAGTAGGGGGCCTGTAACCGGGGAGCTGTTTTTT
CDR3 protein: CSASRGPVTGELFF

V gene: TRBV13
D gene: TRBD1
J gene: TRBJ2-2
clone size: NA
CDR3 DNA: TGTGCCAGCAGCTTAGAGAGGAGACAGGGTGGGACCGGGGAGCTGTTTTTT
CDR3 protein: CASSLERRQGGTGELFF

V gene: TRBV4-2
D gene: TRBD2
J gene: TRBJ2-3
clone size: NA
CDR3 DNA: TGTGCCAGCAGCCAAGAAGAGAGCGGGGGGTTGGCAGATACGCAGTATTTT
CDR3 protein: CASSQEESGGLADTQYF

V gene: TRBV2
D gene: TRBD2
J gene: TRBJ2-7
clone size: many
CDR3 DNA: TGTGCCAGCAGTCAACCGGAAATTACTAGCGGGGGCACCTACGAGCAGTACTTC
CDR3 protein: CASSQPEITSGGTYEQYF

V gene: TRBV19
D gene: TRBD1
J gene: TRBJ2-3
clone size: once
CDR3 DNA: TGTGCCAGTAGTCGGACAGGGGTTGCAGATACGCAGTATTTT
CDR3 protein: CASSRTGVADTQYF

V gene: TRBV19
D gene: NA
J gene: TRBJ1-5
clone size: NA
CDR3 DNA: TGTGCCAGTAGTATTGGTCAGGGGACCCAGCATTTT
CDR3 protein: CASSIGQGTQHF

V gene: TRBV28
D gene: NA
J gene: TRBJ2-1
clone size: NA
CDR3 DNA: TGTGCCAGCTGTCGTGCGGTTGAGCAGTTCTTC
CDR3 protein: CASCRAVEQFF

V gene: TRBV4-1
D gene: NA
J gene: TRBJ1-6
clone size: NA
CDR3 DNA: TGCGCCAGCAGCCGACGACCCACAGATTCACCCCTCCACTTT
CDR3 protein: CASSRRPTDSPLHF

V gene: TRBV13
D gene: TRBD2
J gene: TRBJ2-3
clone size: NA
CDR3 DNA: TGTGCCAGCAGCTTAATCTCGGGGGGGCCTATAGATACGCAGTATTTT
CDR3 protein: CASSLISGGPIDTQYF

V gene: TRBV28
D gene: TRBD1
J gene: TRBJ1-2
clone size: few
CDR3 DNA: TGTGCCAGCAGTAACACCGGGACAGGGGGATATGGCTACACCTTC
CDR3 protein: CASSNTGTGGYGYTF

V gene: TRBV6-2/TRBV6-3
D gene: TRBD2
J gene: TRBJ2-5
clone size: NA
CDR3 DNA: TGTGCCAGCAGCCCGGGACTAGCGGGACGAGAGACCCAGTACTTC
CDR3 protein: CASSPGLAGRETQYF

V gene: TRBV3-1/TRBV3-2
D gene: NA
J gene: TRBJ2-4
clone size: NA
CDR3 DNA: TGTGCCAGCAGCCAAGGAATACAGGGTCAGTACTTC
CDR3 protein: CASSQGIQGQYF